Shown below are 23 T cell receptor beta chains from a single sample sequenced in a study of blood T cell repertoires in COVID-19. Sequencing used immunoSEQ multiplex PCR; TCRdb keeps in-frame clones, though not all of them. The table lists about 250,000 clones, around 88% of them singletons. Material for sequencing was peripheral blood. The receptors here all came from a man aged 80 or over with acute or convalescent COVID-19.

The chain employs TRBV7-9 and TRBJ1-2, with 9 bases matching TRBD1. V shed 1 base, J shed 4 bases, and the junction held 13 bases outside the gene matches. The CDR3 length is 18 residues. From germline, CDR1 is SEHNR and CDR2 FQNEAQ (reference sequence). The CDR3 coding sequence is TGTGCCAGCAGCTTAGGGGGACAGGGCCCCTATTTTGGCTATGGCTACACCTTC. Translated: CASSLGGQGPYFGYGYTF.

The CDR3 here is CASSGQGEGSGYTF. CDR3 bases: TGTGCCAGCAGTGGACAGGGGGAGGGGAGTGGCTACACCTTC. The V and J genes are TRBV2 and TRBJ1-2; TRBD1 matches 9 bases. J was trimmed by 7 bases and V by 4 bases; bases with no gene match: 7. Germline V gives CDR1 SNHLY, CDR2 FYNNEI. The CDR3 extends over 14 amino acids.

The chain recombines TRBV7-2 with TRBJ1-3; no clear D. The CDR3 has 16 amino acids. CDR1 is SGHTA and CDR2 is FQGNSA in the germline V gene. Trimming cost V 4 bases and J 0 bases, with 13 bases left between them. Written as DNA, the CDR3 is TGTGCCAGCAGCTGGTCAAGCGGAAGCTCTGGAAACACCATATATTTT. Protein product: CASSWSSGSSGNTIYF.

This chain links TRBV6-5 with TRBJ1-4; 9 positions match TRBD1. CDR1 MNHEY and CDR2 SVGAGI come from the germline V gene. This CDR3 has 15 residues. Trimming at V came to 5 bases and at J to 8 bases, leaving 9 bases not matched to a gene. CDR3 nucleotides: TGTGCCAGCAGTCAACTACAGGGGGCGAGGGAAAAACTGTTTTTT. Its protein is CASSQLQGAREKLFF.

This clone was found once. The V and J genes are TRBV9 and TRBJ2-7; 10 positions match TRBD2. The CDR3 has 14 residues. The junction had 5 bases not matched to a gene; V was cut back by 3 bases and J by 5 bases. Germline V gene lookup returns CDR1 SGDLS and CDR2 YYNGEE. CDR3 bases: TGTGCCAGCAGCGCGACCGGGACTAGCGACGAGCAGTACTTC. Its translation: CASSATGTSDEQYF. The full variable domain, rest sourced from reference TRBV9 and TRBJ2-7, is DSGVTQTPKHLITATGQRVTLRCSPRSGDLSVYWYQQSLDQGLQFLIQYYNGEERAKGNILERFSAQQFPDLHSELNLSSLELGDSALYFCASSATGTSDEQYFGPGTRLTVT.

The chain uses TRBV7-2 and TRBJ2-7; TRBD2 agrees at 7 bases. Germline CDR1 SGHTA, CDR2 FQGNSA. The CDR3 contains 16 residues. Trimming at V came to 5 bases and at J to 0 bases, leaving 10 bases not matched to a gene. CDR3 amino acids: CASSPIERGYSYEQYF. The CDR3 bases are TGTGCCAGCAGCCCAATCGAGCGGGGTTACTCCTACGAGCAGTACTTC.

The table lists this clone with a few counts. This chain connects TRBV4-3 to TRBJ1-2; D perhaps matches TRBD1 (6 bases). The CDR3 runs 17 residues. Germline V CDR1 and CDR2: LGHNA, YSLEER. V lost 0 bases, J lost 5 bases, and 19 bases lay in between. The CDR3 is CASSQDRSGGAGYGYTF. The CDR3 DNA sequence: TGCGCCAGCAGCCAAGATCGGTCGGGGGGCGCCGGTTATGGCTACACCTTC.

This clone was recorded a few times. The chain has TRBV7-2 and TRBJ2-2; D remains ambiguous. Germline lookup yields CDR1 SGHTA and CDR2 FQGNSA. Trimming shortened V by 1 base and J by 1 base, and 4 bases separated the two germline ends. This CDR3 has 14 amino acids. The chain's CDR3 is CASSLVKNTGELFF. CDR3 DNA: TGTGCCAGCAGCTTAGTTAAGAACACCGGGGAGCTGTTTTTT. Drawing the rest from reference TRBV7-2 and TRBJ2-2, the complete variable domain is GAGVSQSPSNKVTEKGKDVELRCDPISGHTALYWYRQSLGQGLEFLIYFQGNSAPDKSGLPSDRFSAERTGGSVSTLTIQRTQQEDSAVYLCASSLVKNTGELFFGEGSRLTVL.

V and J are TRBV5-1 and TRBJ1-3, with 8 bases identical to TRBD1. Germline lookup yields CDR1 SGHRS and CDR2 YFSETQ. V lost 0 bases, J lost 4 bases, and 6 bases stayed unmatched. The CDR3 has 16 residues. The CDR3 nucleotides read TGCGCCAGCAGCTTGGAGCCCCGGGACAGGGGAAACACCATATATTTT. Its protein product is CASSLEPRDRGNTIYF. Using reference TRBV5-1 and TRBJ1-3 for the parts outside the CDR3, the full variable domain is KAGVTQTPRYLIKTRGQQVTLSCSPISGHRSVSWYQQTPGQGLQFLFEYFSETQRNKGNFPGRFSGRQFSNSRSEMNVSTLELGDSALYLCASSLEPRDRGNTIYFGEGSWLTVV.

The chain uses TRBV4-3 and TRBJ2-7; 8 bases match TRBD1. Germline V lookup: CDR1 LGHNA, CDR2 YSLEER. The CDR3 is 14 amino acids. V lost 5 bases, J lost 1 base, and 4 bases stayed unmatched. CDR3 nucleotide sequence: TGCGCCAGCAGCTCTAGACAGGGGTCCTACGAGCAGTACTTC. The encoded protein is CASSSRQGSYEQYF.

For the CDR3, the DNA is TGTGCCAGCTCACCACGCCGGGGGGGTTCCTACAATGAGCAGTTCTTC. It specifies CASSPRRGGSYNEQFF. V is TRBV18 and J is TRBJ2-1; TRBD2 aligns across 8 bases. Germline trimming cut 1 base from V and 1 base from J; bases unmatched to any gene: 3. From germline, CDR1 is KGHSH and CDR2 LQKENI. The CDR3 sequence is 16 residues long.

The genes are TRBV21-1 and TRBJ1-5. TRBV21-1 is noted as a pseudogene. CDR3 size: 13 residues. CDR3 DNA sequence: TGTGCCAGCAGAAAAGGACTCAATCAGCCCCAGCATTTT. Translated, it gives CASRKGLNQPQHF.

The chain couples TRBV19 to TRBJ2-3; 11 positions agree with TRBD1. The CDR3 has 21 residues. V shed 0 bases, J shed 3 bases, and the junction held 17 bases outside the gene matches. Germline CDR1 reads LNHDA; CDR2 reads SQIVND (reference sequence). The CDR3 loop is CASSIEVGQGEVGARTDTQYF. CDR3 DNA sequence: TGTGCCAGTAGTATAGAAGTGGGACAGGGGGAGGTTGGGGCACGGACAGATACGCAGTATTTT.

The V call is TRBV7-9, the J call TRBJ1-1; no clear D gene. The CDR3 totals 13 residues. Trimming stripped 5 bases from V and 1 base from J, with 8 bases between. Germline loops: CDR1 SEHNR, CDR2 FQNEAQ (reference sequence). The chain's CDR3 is CASSHPGNTEAFF. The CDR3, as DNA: TGTGCCAGCAGCCACCCCGGGAACACTGAAGCTTTCTTT.

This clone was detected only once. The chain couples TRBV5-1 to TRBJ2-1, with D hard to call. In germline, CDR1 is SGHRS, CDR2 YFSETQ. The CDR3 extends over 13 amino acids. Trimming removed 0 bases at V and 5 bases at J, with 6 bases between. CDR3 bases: TGCGCCAGCAGCTTGGCGCCAGACAATGAGCAGTTCTTC. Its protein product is CASSLAPDNEQFF.

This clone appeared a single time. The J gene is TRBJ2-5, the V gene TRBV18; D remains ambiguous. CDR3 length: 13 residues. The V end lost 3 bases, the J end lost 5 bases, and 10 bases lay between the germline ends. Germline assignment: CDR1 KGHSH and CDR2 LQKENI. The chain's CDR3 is CASSPGGGETQYF. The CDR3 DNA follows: TGTGCCAGCTCACCCGGCGGTGGGGAGACCCAGTACTTC.

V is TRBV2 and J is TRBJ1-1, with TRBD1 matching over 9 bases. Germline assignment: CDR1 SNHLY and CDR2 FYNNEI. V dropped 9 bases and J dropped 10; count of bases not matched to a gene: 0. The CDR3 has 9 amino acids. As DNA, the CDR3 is TGTGCCAGGGGACAGGGAGCTTTCTTT. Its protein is CARGQGAFF.

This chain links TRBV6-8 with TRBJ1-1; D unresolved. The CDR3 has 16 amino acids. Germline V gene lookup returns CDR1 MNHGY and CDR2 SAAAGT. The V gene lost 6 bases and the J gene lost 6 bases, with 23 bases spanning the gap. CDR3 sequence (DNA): TGTGCCAGCAGCTCCTTCCCGGGGAAATCGCGCGCTGAAGCTTTCTTT. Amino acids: CASSSFPGKSRAEAFF.

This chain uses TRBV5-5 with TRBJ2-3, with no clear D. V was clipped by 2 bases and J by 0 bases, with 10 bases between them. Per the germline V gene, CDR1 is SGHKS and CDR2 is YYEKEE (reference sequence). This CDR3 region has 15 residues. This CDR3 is CASSFTIASTDTQYF. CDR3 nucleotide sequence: TGTGCCAGCAGCTTTACGATAGCTAGCACAGATACGCAGTATTTT.

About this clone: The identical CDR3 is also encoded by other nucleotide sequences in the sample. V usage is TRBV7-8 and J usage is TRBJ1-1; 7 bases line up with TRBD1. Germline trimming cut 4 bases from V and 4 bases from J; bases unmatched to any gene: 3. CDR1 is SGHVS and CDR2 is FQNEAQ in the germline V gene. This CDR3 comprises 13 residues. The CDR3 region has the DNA TGTGCCAGCAGCTCCCGACAGGGCACTGAAGCTTTCTTT. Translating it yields CASSSRQGTEAFF. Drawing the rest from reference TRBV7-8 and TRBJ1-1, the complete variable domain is GAGVSQSPRYKVAKRGQDVALRCDPISGHVSLFWYQQALGQGPEFLTYFQNEAQLDKSGLPSDRFFAERPEGSVSTLKIQRTQQEDSAVYLCASSSRQGTEAFFGQGTRLTVV.

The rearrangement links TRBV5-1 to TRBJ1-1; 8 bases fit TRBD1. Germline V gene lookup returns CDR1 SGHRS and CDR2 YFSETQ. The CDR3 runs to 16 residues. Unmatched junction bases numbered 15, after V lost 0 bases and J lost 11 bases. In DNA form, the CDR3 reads TGCGCCAGCAGCTTGGTTCCGGGACAGGCGGACCTGGGGGCTTTCTTT. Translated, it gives CASSLVPGQADLGAFF.

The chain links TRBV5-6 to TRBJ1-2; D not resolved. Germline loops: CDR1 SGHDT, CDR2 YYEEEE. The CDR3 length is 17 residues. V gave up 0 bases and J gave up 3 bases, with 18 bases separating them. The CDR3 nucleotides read TGTGCCAGCAGCTTGGGATCGCTCGGGAGGACCCACTATGGCTACACCTTC. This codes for CASSLGSLGRTHYGYTF.

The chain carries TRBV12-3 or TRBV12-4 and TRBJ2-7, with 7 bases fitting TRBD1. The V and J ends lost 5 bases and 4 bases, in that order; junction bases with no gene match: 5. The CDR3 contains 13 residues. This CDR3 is CASSIGTDYEQYF. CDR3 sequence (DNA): TGTGCCAGCAGTATTGGGACAGATTACGAGCAGTACTTC.